This T cell receptor (beta chain) was captured by sequencing in a study of T cell changes during pregnancy in multiple sclerosis (dated 2019 in TCRdb). With regard to the full study: The study looked at changes in the T cell repertoire across pregnancy in women with multiple sclerosis.

The sample holds one count of this clone. Its cognate antigen has yet to be identified. No clone much larger than this one lies a single base away; base qualities are absent. The library came from the immunoSEQ multiplex PCR assay. Drawn from immuneACCESS, this table holds only the in-frame rearrangements with V and J called that TCRdb kept. Clones are partly lost; checked studies trace under half to an unresolved V gene and leave the rest unexplained. Within this sample are about 74,000 clones, with 75% to 90% of them counted one time only. Of the sample, approximately 3.4% falls within the top ten clones. The specimen comprised peripheral blood, sampled before pregnancy. The receptor comes from a female donor with multiple sclerosis, enrolled in a pregnancy study.

DNA sequence: TGTGCCAGCAGTACGACAGGGGGCGAAAAGAACAATGAGCAGTTCTTC. It codes for CASSTTGGEKNNEQFF. Recombination connected TRBV27 to TRBJ2-1; the junction holds 10 bases that match TRBD1. Counted from cysteine to phenylalanine, this CDR3 has 16 amino acids. Only CDR3 DNA remains: 48 bases, in frame from the first base. The germline V gene (reference sequence) specifies MNHEY as CDR1 and SMNVEV as CDR2. Trimmed from V: 5 bases; trimmed from J: 5 bases; junction bases lacking a gene match: 9.